The source of this T cell receptor beta chain is a study of technical replicates of blood from four donors. The germline gives CDR1 SGHTA, CDR2 FQGTGA. V was shortened by 1 base and J by 4 bases, with 10 bases between the two germline ends. The CDR3 covers 15 residues. Produced via immunoSEQ multiplex PCR; TCRdb's table is partial and in-frame only. The sample has around 69,000 clones; 70% to 90% are singletons. The TCR originated in a human donor in good health. Some clones in this sample may be carry-over from other donors' samples. The source material was PBMCs. The V call is TRBV7-3, the J call TRBJ2-2, with D possibly matching TRBD1 (5 bases). Written as DNA, the CDR3 is TGTGCCAGCAGCTTAATTAACCAGGGCACCGGGGAGCTGTTTTTT. Protein: CASSLINQGTGELFF. The variable domain in full, completed from reference TRBV7-3 and TRBJ2-2, reads GAGVSQTPSNKVTEKGKYVELRCDPISGHTALYWYRQSLGQGPEFLIYFQGTGAADDSGLPNDRFFAVRPEGSVSTLKIQRTERGDSAVYLCASSLINQGTGELFFGEGSRLTVL.